This record looks at one TCR beta chain sequence and its context. The specificity of this receptor is unknown. Within one base of it there is no much larger clone, and no base qualities were kept. TCRbeta CDR3 regions were amplified from genomic DNA by means of the immunoSEQ Assay, a bias-controlled multiplex PCR. The authors' pipeline ran thus. Nucleated cell counts per sample were estimated from amplification of reference gene primers within the assay. To quantify the absolute abundance of each unique TCRbeta CDR3 rearrangement, sequence reads were collapsed and filtered. For each sample, productive Simpson clonality was calculated by taking the square root of Simpson's diversity index across productive rearrangements. TCRdb's version of the immuneACCESS table is confined to in-frame rearrangements and falls short of the full clone set. An unresolved V gene accounts for under half of the shortfall where checked; the remainder is of unknown origin. The V and J calls and clone size are taken from that table; D and trimming were inferred from the DNA. The sample records around 70,000 clones, roughly 80% of which are singletons. About 1.9% of the sample is held by the ten biggest clonotypes.

The collaborating institutions used their own protocols to collect whole blood in K2EDTA tubes. Collaborator samples were shipped for TCRbeta analysis as frozen whole blood, isolated PBMCs, or DNA extracted from either sample type. This entry comes from a study of blood T cell repertoires in COVID-19 (dated by TCRdb to 2020 to 2022). For the wider study: The collaborator samples originated in the United States, Italy and Spain and spanned the acute and convalescent phases of COVID-19. The sample metadata nearly always contained a de-identified subject ID, COVID-19 status, age in years and sex. Samples were obtained from the ongoing ImmuneRACE study (first 160 participants) and from 1,254 subjects provided by 6 global collaborators. Where available, HLA class I and class II types were obtained from metadata supplied by the sample provider rather than from assay-based typing. Subjects who had been exposed to COVID-19, were actively infected with it, or had recovered from it provided the deeply sampled blood TCRbeta repertoires that made up the dataset. The prospective study material was composed of cDNA or gDNA derived from T cells, B-cell-depleted T cells, or PBMCs. A freely available public database, intended as a resource for researchers studying the immune response to SARS-CoV-2, is where the repertoires were released.

The paper as a whole reports these results and caveats: The amount of clinical and demographic metadata varied by source and participant and was provided uncurated.

Reading from cysteine to phenylalanine, the CDR3 counts 15 amino acids. Solely the CDR3 DNA is kept, with 45 bases framed from the first base. From a lookup of the germline V gene, CDR1 and CDR2 are ENHRY and SYGVKD. The junction carries 20 bases between V and J, which are trimmed by 7 bases and 5 bases respectively. The clonotype comes from a woman aged 55-69 years with acute or convalescent COVID-19. The sequenced material came from peripheral blood. The chain joins TRBV10-3 to TRBJ1-1, and possibly TRBD1, on 5 matching bases. The bases are TGTGCCATCACCAAGTCGACAGCCCGGCCGACTGAAGCTTTCTTT. Translation gives CAITKSTARPTEAFF.